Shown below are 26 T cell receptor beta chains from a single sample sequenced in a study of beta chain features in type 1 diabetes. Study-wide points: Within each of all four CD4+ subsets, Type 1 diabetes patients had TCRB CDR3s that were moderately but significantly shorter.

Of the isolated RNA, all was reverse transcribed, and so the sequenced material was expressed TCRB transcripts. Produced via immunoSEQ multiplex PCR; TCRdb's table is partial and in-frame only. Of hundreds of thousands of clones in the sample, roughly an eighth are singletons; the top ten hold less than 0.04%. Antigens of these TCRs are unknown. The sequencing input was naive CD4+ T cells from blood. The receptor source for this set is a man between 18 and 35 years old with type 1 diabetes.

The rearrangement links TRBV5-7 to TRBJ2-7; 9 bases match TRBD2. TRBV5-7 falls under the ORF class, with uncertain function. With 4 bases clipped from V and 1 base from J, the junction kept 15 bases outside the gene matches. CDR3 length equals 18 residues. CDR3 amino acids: CASSPTILRLAASYEQYF. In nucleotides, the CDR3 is TGTGCCAGCAGCCCAACCATTCTGAGACTAGCGGCTTCCTACGAGCAGTACTTC.

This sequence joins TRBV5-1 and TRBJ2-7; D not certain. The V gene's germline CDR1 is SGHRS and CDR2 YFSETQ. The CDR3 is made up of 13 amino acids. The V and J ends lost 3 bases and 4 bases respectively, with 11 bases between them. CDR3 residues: CASSSPDRYEQYF. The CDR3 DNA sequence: TGCGCCAGCAGCTCACCGGACCGTTACGAGCAGTACTTC.

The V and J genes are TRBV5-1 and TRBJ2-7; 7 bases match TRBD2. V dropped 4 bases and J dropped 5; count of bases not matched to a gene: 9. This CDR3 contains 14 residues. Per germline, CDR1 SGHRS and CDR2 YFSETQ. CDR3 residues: CASSLEREHHEQYF. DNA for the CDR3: TGCGCCAGCAGCCTAGAGCGGGAACACCACGAGCAGTACTTC.

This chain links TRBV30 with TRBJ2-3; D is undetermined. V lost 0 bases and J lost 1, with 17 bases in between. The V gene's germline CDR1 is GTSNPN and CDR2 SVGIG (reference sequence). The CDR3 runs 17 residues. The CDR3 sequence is CAWSVGVVAAGTDTQYF. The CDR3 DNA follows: TGTGCCTGGAGTGTCGGCGTCGTTGCAGCCGGCACAGATACGCAGTATTTT. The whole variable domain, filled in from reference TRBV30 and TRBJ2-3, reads SQTIHQWPATLVQPVGSPLSLECTVEGTSNPNLYWYRQAAGRGLQLLFYSVGIGQISSEVPQNLSASRPQDRQFILSSKKLLLSDSGFYLCAWSVGVVAAGTDTQYFGPGTRLTVL.

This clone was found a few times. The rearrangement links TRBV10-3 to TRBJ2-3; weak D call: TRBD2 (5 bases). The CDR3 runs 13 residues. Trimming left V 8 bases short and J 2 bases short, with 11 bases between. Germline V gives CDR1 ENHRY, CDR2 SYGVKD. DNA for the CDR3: TGTGCCATCGGTCCGGGGTTCACAGATACGCAGTATTTT. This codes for CAIGPGFTDTQYF.

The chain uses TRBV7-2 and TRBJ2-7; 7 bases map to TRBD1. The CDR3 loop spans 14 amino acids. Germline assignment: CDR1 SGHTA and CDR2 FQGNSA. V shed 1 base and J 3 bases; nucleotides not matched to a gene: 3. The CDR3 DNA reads TGTGCCAGCAGCTTAGATGGGACAGACTACGAGCAGTACTTC. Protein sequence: CASSLDGTDYEQYF.

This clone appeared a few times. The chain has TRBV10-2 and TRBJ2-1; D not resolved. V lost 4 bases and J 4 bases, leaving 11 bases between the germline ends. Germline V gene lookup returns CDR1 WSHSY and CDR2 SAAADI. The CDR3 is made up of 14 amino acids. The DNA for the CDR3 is TGCGCCAGCAGTGTTGGGGTTCCTTACAATGAGCAGTTCTTC. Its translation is CASSVGVPYNEQFF.

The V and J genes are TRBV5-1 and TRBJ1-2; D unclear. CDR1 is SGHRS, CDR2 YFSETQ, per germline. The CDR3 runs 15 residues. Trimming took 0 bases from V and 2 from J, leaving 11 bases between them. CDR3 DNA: TGCGCCAGCAGCTTGGCAAGGGCTGGAAACTATGGCTACACCTTC. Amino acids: CASSLARAGNYGYTF.

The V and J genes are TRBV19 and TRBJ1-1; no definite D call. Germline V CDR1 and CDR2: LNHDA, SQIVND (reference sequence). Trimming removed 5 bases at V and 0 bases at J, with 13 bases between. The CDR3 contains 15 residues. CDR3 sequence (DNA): TGTGCCAGTAGTGTCGGCCCTTCGTTGAACACTGAAGCTTTCTTT. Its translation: CASSVGPSLNTEAFF.

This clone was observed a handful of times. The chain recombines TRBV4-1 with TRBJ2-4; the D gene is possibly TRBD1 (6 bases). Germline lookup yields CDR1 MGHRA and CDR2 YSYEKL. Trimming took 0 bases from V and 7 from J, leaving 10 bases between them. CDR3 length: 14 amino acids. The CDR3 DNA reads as TGCGCCAGCAGCCAAGATCCAGGGGAGAACATTCAGTACTTC. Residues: CASSQDPGENIQYF.

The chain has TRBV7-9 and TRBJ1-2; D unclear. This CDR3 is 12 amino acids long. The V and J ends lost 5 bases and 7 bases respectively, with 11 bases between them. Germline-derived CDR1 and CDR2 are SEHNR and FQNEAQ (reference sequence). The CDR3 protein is CASSAHQVGYTF. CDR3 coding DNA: TGTGCCAGCAGCGCCCACCAGGTTGGCTACACCTTC.

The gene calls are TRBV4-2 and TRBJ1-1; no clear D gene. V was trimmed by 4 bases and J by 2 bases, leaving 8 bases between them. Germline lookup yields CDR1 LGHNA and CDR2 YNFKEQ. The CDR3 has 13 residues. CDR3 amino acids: CASSPTLNTEAFF. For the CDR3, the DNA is TGTGCCAGCAGCCCTACACTTAACACTGAAGCTTTCTTT.

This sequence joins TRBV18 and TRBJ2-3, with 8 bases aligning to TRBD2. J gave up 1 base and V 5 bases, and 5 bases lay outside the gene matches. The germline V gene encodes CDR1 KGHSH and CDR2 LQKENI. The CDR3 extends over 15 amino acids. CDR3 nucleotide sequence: TGTGCCAGCTCAACCTCACTAGCGGGCACAGATACGCAGTATTTT. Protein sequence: CASSTSLAGTDTQYF.

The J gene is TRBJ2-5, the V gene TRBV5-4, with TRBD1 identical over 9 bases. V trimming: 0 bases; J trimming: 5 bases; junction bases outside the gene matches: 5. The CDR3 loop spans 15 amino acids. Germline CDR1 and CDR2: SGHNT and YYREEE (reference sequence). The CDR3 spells CASSLGTGDTETQYF. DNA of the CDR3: TGTGCCAGCAGCTTGGGGACAGGGGACACGGAGACCCAGTACTTC.

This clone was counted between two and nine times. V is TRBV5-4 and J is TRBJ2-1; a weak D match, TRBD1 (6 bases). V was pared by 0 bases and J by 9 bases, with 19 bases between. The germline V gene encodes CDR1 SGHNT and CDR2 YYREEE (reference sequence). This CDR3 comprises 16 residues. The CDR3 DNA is TGTGCCAGCAGCTTGGCCGTGGCAGGGGAACATGTTGAGCAGTTCTTC. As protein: CASSLAVAGEHVEQFF.

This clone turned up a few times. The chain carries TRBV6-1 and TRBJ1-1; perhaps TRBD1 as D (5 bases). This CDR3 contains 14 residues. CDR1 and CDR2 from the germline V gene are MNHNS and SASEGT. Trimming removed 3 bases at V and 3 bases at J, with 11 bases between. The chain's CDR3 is CASSETVADTEAFF. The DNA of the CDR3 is TGTGCCAGCAGTGAGACAGTCGCGGACACTGAAGCTTTCTTT.

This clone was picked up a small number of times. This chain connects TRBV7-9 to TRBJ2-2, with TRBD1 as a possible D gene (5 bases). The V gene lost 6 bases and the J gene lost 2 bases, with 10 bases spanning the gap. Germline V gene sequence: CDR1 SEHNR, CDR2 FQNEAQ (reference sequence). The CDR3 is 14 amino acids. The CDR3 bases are TGTGCCAGCAGTTGGGGCGGAAACACCGGGGAGCTGTTTTTT. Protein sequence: CASSWGGNTGELFF.

The CDR3 nucleotides read TGTGCCAGCAGCTCACTAGTGGGAGAGACCCAGTACTTC. Its protein is CASSSLVGETQYF. V usage is TRBV5-6 and J usage is TRBJ2-5; TRBD2 might be the D (5 bases). This CDR3 comprises 13 residues. The V gene's germline CDR1 is SGHDT and CDR2 YYEEEE. The ends were cut back, 3 bases at V and 4 bases at J, with 10 bases in the middle.

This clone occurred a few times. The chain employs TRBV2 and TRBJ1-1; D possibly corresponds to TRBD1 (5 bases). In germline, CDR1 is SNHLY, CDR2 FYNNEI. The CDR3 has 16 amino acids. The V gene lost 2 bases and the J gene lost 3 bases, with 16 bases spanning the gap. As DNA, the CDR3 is TGTGCCAGCAGTGAACAGGGACCCGCGATGGACACTGAAGCTTTCTTT. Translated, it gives CASSEQGPAMDTEAFF.

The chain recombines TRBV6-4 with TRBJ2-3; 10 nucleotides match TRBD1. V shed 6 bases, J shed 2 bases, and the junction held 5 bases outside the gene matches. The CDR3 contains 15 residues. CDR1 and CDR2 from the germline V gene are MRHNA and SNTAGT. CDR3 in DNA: TGTGCCAGCAGCCGGACAGGGGGGACCACAGATACGCAGTATTTT. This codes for CASSRTGGTTDTQYF.

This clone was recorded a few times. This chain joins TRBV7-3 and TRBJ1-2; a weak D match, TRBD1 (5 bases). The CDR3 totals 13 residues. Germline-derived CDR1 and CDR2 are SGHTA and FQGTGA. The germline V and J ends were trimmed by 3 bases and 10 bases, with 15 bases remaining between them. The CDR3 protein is CASSFQGFGDYTF. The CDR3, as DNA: TGTGCCAGCAGCTTTCAGGGTTTCGGTGACTACACCTTC.

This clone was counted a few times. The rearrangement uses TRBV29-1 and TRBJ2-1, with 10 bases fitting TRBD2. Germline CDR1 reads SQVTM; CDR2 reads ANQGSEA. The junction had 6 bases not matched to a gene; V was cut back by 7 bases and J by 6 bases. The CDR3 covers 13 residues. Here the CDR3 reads CSASGTSVNEQFF. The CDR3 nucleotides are TGCAGCGCCTCCGGGACTAGCGTCAATGAGCAGTTCTTC.

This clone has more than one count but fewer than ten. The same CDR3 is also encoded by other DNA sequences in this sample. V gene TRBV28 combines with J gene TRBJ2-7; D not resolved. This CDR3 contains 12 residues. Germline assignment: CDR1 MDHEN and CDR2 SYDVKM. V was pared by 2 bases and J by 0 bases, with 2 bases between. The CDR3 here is CASSLSSYEQYF. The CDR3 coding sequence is TGTGCCAGCAGTTTAAGCTCCTACGAGCAGTACTTC. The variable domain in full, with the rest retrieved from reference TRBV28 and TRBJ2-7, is DVKVTQSSRYLVKRTGEKVFLECVQDMDHENMFWYRQDPGLGLRLIYFSYDVKMKEKGDIPEGYSVSREKKERFSLILESASTNQTSMYLCASSLSSYEQYFGPGTRLTVT.

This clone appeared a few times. Here the CDR3 DNA reads TGTGCCAGTAGTATAATAAGCGGGGCAACCGACGTCCTGACTTTC. This codes for CASSIISGATDVLTF. This chain joins TRBV19 and TRBJ2-6, with 7 nucleotides matching TRBD2. Germline CDR1 is LNHDA and CDR2 is SQIVND (reference sequence). Trimming took 2 bases from V and 11 from J; bases not matched to a gene: 9. This CDR3 has 15 amino acids.

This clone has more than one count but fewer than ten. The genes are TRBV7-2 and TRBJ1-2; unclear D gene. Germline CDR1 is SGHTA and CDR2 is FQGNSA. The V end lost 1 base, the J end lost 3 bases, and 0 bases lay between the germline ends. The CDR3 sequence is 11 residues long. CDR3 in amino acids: CASSLDYGYTF. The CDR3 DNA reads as TGTGCCAGCAGCTTAGACTATGGCTACACCTTC.

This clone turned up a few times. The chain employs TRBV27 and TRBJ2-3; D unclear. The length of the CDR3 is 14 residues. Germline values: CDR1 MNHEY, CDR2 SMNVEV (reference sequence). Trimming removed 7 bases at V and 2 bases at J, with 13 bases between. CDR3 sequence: CASNPTRTTDTQYF. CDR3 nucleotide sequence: TGTGCCAGCAACCCTACCCGGACCACAGATACGCAGTATTTT.